This T cell receptor (beta chain) is drawn from a study of post-analysis software for immune sequencing data. Findings and limits, study-wide: Normalized Chao1 diversity was significantly reduced in patients versus controls. Controls showed lower frequencies than patients for five TRBV segments, and TRBV5-6, TRBV5-1 and TRBV20-1 were among these.

Of note for this clonotype: Antigen specificity is unknown.

Germline V gene data show CDR1 as DFQATT and CDR2 as SNEGSKA (reference sequence). V lost 0 bases and J 5 bases, leaving 8 bases between the germline ends. The length of the CDR3 is 12 residues. Included in the TCR beta cDNA libraries were unique molecular identifiers. TCRdb re-derived calls from the PCR reads in MiXCR, one entry per CDR3 protein. The data show 700,000 to 900,000 distinct CDR3 sequences, 46% seen once. The TCR comes from a girl between 5 and 17 years old with multiple sclerosis. The sequenced material came from blood. The V call is TRBV20-1, the J call TRBJ2-7; D is unresolved. Here the CDR3 reads CSARDRPDEQYF. The CDR3 region has the DNA TGCAGTGCTAGAGATCGCCCCGACGAGCAGTACTTC.